This T cell receptor beta chain was sequenced in a study of PD-1 blockade in classical Hodgkin lymphoma. Study results and limitations: Differences between repertoires have undefined causes, possibly disease activity or prior therapy. Before treatment, complete responders showed about the same diversity as newly diagnosed patients.

Patients all relapsed after autologous stem cell transplantation, and there was variation in brentuximab vedotin exposure. The germline CDR1 and CDR2 sequences are SGDLS and YYNGEE. V was trimmed by 3 bases and J by 5 bases, leaving 8 bases between them. The CDR3 runs to 13 residues. The count of this clone is one. What it binds is unknown. Only in-frame clones appear in the TCRdb table, and some are missing; sequencing was by immunoSEQ multiplex PCR. The repertoire has about 13,000 clones, 92% of them found once; the top ten carry roughly 20%. The TCR was taken from a human donor with classical Hodgkin lymphoma. This sample comprised peripheral blood mononuclear cells (PBMCs), obtained at baseline. The gene calls are TRBV9 and TRBJ1-4; D call uncertain. In DNA, the CDR3 is TGTGCCAGCAGCGCCGGGGTAAATGAAAAACTGTTTTTT. Its protein is CASSAGVNEKLFF. The full variable domain, rest sourced from reference TRBV9 and TRBJ1-4, is DSGVTQTPKHLITATGQRVTLRCSPRSGDLSVYWYQQSLDQGLQFLIQYYNGEERAKGNILERFSAQQFPDLHSELNLSSLELGDSALYFCASSAGVNEKLFFGSGTQLSVL.